The entry below gives a single T cell receptor (beta chain) sequence along with its context. Its antigen is unidentified. This entry is derived from a study of identical twins. Study-level points and caveats: The study based its conclusions on cross-sectional statistical analysis and did not follow the same donors. Out-of-frame beta chain sequences displayed weaker excess sharing between twins.

A universal primer site was incorporated via template switching, and the cDNA contained unique molecular identifiers. TCRdb independently ran MiXCR on the 5' RACE reads; one entry per CDR3 protein. This sample has 200,000 to 300,000 distinct CDR3 sequences, with roughly 13% found just once. Separately, the same data were catalogued under a study of yellow fever vaccine responses in identical twins.

The specimen sequenced was memory (CD45RO+) T cells sorted from blood. This TCR was recovered from a woman between 18 and 30 years old in good health.

The CDR3 coding sequence is TGTGCCAGCTCACCACAGCGCCTACAGGACACGAACACCGGGGAGCTGTTTTTT. Translating it yields CASSPQRLQDTNTGELFF. This chain links TRBV18 with TRBJ2-2, with D maybe TRBD1 (5 bases). The CDR3 has 18 residues. Germline V gives CDR1 KGHSH, CDR2 LQKENI. V lost 1 base and J 0 bases, leaving 15 bases between the germline ends.